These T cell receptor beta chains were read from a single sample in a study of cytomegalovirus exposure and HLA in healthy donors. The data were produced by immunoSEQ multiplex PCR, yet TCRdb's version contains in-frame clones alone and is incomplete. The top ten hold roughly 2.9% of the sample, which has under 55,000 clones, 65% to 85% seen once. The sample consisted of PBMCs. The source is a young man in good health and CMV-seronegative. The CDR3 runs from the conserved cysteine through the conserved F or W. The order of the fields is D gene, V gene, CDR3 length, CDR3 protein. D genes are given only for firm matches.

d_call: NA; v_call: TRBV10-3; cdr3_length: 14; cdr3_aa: CAISPEGGNQPQHF
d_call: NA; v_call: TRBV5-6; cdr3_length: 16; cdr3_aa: CASSLLFSRNQETQYF
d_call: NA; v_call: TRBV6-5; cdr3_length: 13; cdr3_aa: CASSLDRLDEQYF
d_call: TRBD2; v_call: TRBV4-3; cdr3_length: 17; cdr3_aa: CASSSYQGLAGVGEQFF
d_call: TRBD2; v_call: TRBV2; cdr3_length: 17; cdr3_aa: CASSDRASGRNTGELFF
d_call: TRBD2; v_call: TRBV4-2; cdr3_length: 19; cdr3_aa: CASSRIKAASGVNTGELFF
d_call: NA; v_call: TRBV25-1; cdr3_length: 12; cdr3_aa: CASSELEYGYTF
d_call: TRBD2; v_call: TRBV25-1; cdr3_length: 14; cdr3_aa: CASSTSGGTGELFF
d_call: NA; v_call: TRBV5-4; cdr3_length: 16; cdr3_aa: CASSSRRGLAYNEQFF
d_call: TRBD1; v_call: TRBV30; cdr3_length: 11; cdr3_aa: CAWSGRGSQYF
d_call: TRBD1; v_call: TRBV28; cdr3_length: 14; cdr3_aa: CASSLWGTGFEAFF
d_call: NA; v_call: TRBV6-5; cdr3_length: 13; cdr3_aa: CASFGGAQETQYF
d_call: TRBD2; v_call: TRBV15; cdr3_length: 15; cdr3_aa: CATSLSGRASDEQFF
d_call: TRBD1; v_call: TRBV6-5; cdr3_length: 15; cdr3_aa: CASSYSGTGDQPQHF
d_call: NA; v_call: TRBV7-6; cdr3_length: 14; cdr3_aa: CASTQGPGQETQYF
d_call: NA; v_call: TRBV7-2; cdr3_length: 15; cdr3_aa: CASSSRRDTTYGYTF
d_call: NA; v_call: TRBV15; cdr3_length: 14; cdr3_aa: CATSRAGLNYEQYF
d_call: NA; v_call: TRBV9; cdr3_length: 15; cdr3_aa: CASSETSALGNTIYF
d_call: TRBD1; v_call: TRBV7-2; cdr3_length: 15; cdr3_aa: CASSYGQVMNTEAFF
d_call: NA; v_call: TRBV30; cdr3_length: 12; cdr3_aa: CAWKGGGTEAFF
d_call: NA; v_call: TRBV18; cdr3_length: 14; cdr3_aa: CASSLASRYNEQFF
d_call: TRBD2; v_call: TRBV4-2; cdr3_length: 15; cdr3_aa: CASSQESGSEDTQYF
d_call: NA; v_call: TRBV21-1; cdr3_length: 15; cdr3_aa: CASSETVTPYCEQYF
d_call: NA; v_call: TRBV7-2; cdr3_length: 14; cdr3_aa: CASTRAGGPYEQYF
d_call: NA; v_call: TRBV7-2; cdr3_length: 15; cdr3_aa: CASSPAGYVGTEAFF
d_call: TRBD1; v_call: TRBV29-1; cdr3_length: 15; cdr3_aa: CSADYHEGTANGYTF
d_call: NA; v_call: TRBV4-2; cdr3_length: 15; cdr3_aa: CASTLARSSTDTQYF
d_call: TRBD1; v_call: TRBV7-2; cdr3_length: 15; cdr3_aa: CASSLGQGTAYEQYF
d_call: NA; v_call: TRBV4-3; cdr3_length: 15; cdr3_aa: CASSQEEGRRTEAFF
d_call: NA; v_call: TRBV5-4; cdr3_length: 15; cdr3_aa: CASSPLGPGNDEQYF
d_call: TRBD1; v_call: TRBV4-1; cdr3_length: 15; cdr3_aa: CASSQGRGLYNEQFF
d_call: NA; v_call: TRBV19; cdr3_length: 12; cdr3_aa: CASSQGNQPQHF
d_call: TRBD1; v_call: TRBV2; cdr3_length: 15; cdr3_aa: CASSQDRPFLNEQFF
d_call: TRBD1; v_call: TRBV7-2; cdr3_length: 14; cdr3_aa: CASSTLDRVTEAFF
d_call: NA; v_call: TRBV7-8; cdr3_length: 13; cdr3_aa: CASSQRGTGELFF
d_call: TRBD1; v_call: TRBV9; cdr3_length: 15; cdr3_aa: CASSLGQGDLYGYTF
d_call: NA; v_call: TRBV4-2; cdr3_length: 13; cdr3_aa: CASSQTGNYGYTF
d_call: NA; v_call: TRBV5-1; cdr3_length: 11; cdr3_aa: CASSLGNEQFF
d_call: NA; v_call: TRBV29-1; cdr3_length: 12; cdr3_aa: CSVDAVFYGYTF
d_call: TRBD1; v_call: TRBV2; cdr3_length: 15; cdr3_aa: CASSGRDSEGGGYTF
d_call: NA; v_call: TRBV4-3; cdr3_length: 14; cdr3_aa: CASSQRTGISEAFF
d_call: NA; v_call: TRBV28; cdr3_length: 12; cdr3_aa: CASRRETQPQHF
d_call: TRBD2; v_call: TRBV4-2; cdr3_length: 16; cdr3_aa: CASSISRLADNNEQFF
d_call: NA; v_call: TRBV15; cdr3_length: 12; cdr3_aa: CATAGPTYEQYF
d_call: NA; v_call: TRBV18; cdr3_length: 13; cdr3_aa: CASSPGLSDTQYF
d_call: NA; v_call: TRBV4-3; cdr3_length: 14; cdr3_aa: CASSQGQGRYEAFF
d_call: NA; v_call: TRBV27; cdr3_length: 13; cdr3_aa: CASSLGQSYEQYF
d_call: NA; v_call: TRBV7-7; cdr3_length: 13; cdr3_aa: CASSFLRDNEQFF
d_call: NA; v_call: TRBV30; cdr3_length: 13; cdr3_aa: CAWSDLRGQPQHF
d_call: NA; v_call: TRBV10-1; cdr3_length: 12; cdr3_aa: CASSYRAKGYTF
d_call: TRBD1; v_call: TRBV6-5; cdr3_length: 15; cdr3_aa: CASSAAQGATDTQYF